This T cell receptor (beta chain) comes out of a study of shared clonotypes between healthy human individuals (TCRdb year 2020). With regard to the full study: The cohort comprised two women and three men aged 18 to 49 years. For each donor, three plates each were used for CD4 naive and CD4 memory, two plates were used for CD8 naive, and one plate was used for CD8 memory. To estimate repertoire size and how much clonotype sharing occurs between individuals, the study deeply sequenced the blood TCR repertoires of 4 to 6 healthy adults. Libraries were prepared and TCR repertoires were sequenced by different laboratories using diverse techniques, in order to increase sequencing depth and limit assay-specific biases. Per donor, leukapheresis produced somewhere between about 0.9 and 9 billion PBMCs. Study-wide findings and limitations: Estimated clonotype richness was generally larger for naive than for memory subsets. The small number of donors limited the genetic and exposure-history diversity represented. About 5% of naive CD4, 3% to 3.5% of naive CD8, approximately 2.2% of memory CD4, and around 0.42% of memory CD8 clonotypes were shared across a few donors. Higher generation probabilities were observed for clonotypes shared by all four sorted-subset donors than for non-shared clonotypes. Sampling was restricted to blood, and TCR repertoires in tissues likely differ from the TCR repertoires found in blood. Rarefaction of sorted-subset datasets indicated incomplete sequencing despite the large sequencing depth. Pairwise subsampling led to the expectation that sequencing depth would affect the degree of clonotype sharing among donors.

V is clipped by 7 bases and J by 1 base, and the sequence between their germline boundaries is 15 bases long. The CDR3 runs 15 residues from the cysteine to the phenylalanine. Only CDR3 DNA remains: 45 bases, in frame from the first base. Reading the germline V gene gives CDR1 MGHDK and CDR2 SYGVNS. The donors were healthy, HIV-negative adults with no recently reported acute infections or vaccinations. Every donor was a Caucasian adult living in Nashville, Tennessee, USA. CD8 memory samples consisted of magnetically selected CD45RO+ cells combined with CCR7-negative CD45RA+ effector memory (TemRA) cells. Blood was obtained by leukapheresis, after which PBMCs were separated by Ficoll-Histopaque density gradient centrifugation and cryopreserved in liquid nitrogen vapor phase. Analytical flow cytometry was used to check the purity and quantity of every magnetically sorted T cell population. Genomic DNA was isolated from each sorted fraction and quantified by UV absorbance on a Nanodrop 2000c.

Using the deep immunoSEQ assay, TCR CDR3 regions were amplified from genomic DNA by multiplex PCR. For each cell subset, the extracted genomic DNA was distributed evenly across all wells of several immunoSEQ 96-well plates, and each plate served as one replicate. For sorted subsets, 200 to 250 ng of genomic DNA, equivalent to roughly 33,000 T cell genomes, went into each replicate PCR. The purified libraries were quantified using a Qubit 3.0 fluorometer, sized with a Bioanalyzer 2100, and then quantified again using the KAPA Library Quantification kit. Each immunoSEQ 96-well plate was sequenced on its own single-read 150-cycle Illumina NextSeq 550 flow cell. As for the authors' bioinformatics: The immunoSEQ output contained only junctional sequences without quality scores, so filtering could not match that applied to full-length reads. Sequences were annotated with PyIR, a Python wrapper for IgBLAST v1.9, and V/J genes and CDR3 were assigned using IMGT germline references. Any read was removed if the V/J assignment was weak (E-value above 1e-6), the CDR3 was missing, or the read contained stop codons, out-of-frame junctions, or ambiguous translated residues. V3J clonotypes were defined as sequences sharing the same inferred V gene, J gene, and CDR3 amino acid sequence. Percentage overlap between repertoires was calculated by dividing the number of shared unique clonotypes by the size of the smaller repertoire. RTK rarefaction, the Chao1 estimator, and Recon v2.1 estimates of unobserved clonotypes were used to assess repertoire richness. Generation probabilities were computed with OLGA for all TCRbeta clonotypes obtained by the gDNA method from several donors. Entries here come from immuneACCESS through TCRdb and include only in-frame sequences with V and J called. Some clones fail to appear in such tables; in the studies checked, an unresolved V gene covers under half of the shortfall, and the cause of the remainder is unknown. That table supplies the V and J calls and clone size; D and trimming were determined from the DNA. The sample table records approximately 100,000 clones; less than 80% of these occur just once. Approximately 23% of the sample lies in the top ten.

This clone was seen a handful of times. Its antigen remains unidentified. There are no base qualities to consult, and no much larger clone falls within one base. The chain joins TRBV25-1 to TRBJ2-3; the D gene could be either TRBD1 or TRBD2, each agreeing at 6 bases. The origin of this receptor is a woman in her 30s in good health. Specimen: memory CD8+ T cells sorted from blood. This sample's cell subset or site label indicates: CD45RO+ cells pooled with CCR7-negative TemRA cells. Here the CDR3 is given as CASTTRGDGTDTQYF. The DNA is TGTGCCAGCACCACAAGGGGGGACGGCACAGATACGCAGTATTTT.